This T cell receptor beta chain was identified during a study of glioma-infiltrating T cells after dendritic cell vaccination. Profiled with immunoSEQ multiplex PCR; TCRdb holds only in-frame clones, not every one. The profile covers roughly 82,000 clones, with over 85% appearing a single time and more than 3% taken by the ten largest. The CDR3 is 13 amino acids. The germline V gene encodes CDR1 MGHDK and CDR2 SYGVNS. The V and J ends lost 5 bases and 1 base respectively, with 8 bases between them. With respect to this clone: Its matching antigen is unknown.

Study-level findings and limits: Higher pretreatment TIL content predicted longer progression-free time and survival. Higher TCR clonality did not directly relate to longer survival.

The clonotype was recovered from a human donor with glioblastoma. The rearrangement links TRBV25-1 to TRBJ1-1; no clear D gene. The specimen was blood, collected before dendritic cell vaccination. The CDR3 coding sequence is TGTGCCAGCAGTTGGGCAGGGAACACTGAAGCTTTCTTT. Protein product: CASSWAGNTEAFF.